This TCR beta chain was sequenced in a study of T cell responses to AZD1222 COVID-19 vaccine. Overall study results and limits: Regions 160-218 and 743-854 held dominance among vaccine-associated CD4 TCRs, which spanned spike. Reports say nearly half of spike-specific TCRs go after unmutated variant regions. Samples come after the peak T cell response, not at day 14. In a largely white British group with more females than males, clonal diversity was possibly underestimated.

The CDR3 loop spans 14 amino acids. Germline CDR1 is SGHAT and CDR2 is FQNNGV. V lost 1 base and J lost 6; bases outside the gene matches: 3. Sequencing used immunoSEQ multiplex PCR; TCRdb keeps in-frame clones, though not all of them. The sample lists over 100,000 clones, 90% to 95% occurring once. In the case of this clone: Antigen specificity is unknown.

V and J are TRBV11-2 and TRBJ2-3, with 8 bases matching TRBD1. This TCR derives from an adult in good health. The material sequenced was peripheral blood, taken on day 0 of AZD1222 vaccination. The CDR3 DNA sequence: TGTGCCAGCAGCTTAGCAGGGGGCTTGGATACGCAGTATTTT. Residues: CASSLAGGLDTQYF.